The 32 T cell receptor beta chains below were found in one sample sequenced in a study of blood T cell repertoires in COVID-19. The repertoire was sequenced with immunoSEQ multiplex PCR; TCRdb's copy has only in-frame clones and lacks some. There are 30,000 to 45,000 clones in the sample; 75% to 90% occur only once, and roughly an eighth lies in the top ten. Sequencing was carried out using peripheral blood. All receptors derive from a man aged 65 to 85 with acute or convalescent COVID-19.

The V call is TRBV5-1, the J call TRBJ2-1; D is undetermined. This CDR3 spans 15 amino acids. The V gene's germline CDR1 is SGHRS and CDR2 YFSETQ. With 4 bases removed from V and 3 bases from J, the gap between germline ends came to 14 bases. CDR3 in DNA: TGCGCCAGCAGCCTACTCGAGCCGAACTACAATGAGCAGTTCTTC. This gives the protein CASSLLEPNYNEQFF. Combining the CDR3 with reference TRBV5-1 and TRBJ2-1 gives the whole variable domain KAGVTQTPRYLIKTRGQQVTLSCSPISGHRSVSWYQQTPGQGLQFLFEYFSETQRNKGNFPGRFSGRQFSNSRSEMNVSTLELGDSALYLCASSLLEPNYNEQFFGPGTRLTVL.

This chain joins TRBV20-1 and TRBJ2-1, with 9 bases that match TRBD1. The CDR3 loop spans 11 amino acids. Germline V CDR1 and CDR2: DFQATT, SNEGSKA (reference sequence). V lost 0 bases, J lost 16 bases, and 4 bases stayed unmatched. This CDR3 is CSARDRDRDFF. The CDR3 region has the DNA TGCAGTGCTAGAGATCGGGACAGGGATTTCTTC.

The chain joins TRBV6-5 to TRBJ2-1, with a tentative D call TRBD2 (6 bases). This CDR3 is 16 amino acids long. Germline V gives CDR1 MNHEY, CDR2 SVGAGI. The V end lost 4 bases, the J end lost 3 bases, and 16 bases lay between the germline ends. CDR3 sequence: CASSFVAGSVYNEQFF. CDR3 sequence (DNA): TGTGCCAGCAGTTTCGTGGCGGGATCGGTCTACAATGAGCAGTTCTTC.

The chain combines TRBV29-1 with TRBJ2-1; possibly TRBD2 for D (6 bases). The CDR3 has 13 amino acids. V was clipped by 7 bases and J by 1 base, with 11 bases between them. Germline V CDR1 and CDR2: SQVTM, ANQGSEA. This CDR3 is CSARRGSYNEQFF. The CDR3 DNA reads as TGCAGCGCGAGGCGGGGTTCCTACAATGAGCAGTTCTTC.

V gene TRBV19 combines with J gene TRBJ2-7, with TRBD2 matching over 10 bases. The V segment lost 1 base and the J segment 0 bases; nucleotides outside the gene matches: 3. The CDR3 covers 16 residues. Germline lookup yields CDR1 LNHDA and CDR2 SQIVND (reference sequence). CDR3 bases: TGTGCCAGTAGTATAGGTGCTAGCGGGAGCTCCTACGAGCAGTACTTC. Amino acid sequence: CASSIGASGSSYEQYF.

Here the CDR3 DNA reads TGTGCCAGCCTCAGGACTAGCGGGAGTTACGAGCAGTACTTC. Amino acid sequence: CASLRTSGSYEQYF. J is TRBJ2-7 and V is TRBV2; 13 bases are a match to TRBD2. The length of the CDR3 is 14 residues. Germline lookup yields CDR1 SNHLY and CDR2 FYNNEI. V lost 8 bases to trimming and J lost 4 bases; unmatched junction nucleotides: 5.

The chain combines TRBV11-1 with TRBJ2-3; 12 bases align to TRBD1. J was trimmed by 6 bases and V by 5 bases; bases with no gene match: 9. The CDR3 runs to 16 residues. Per the germline V gene, CDR1 is SGHAT and CDR2 is FQDESV (reference sequence). In DNA, the CDR3 is TGTGCCAGCAGCCGCCGGGGGACAGGGGGCATCGATACGCAGTATTTT. It translates to CASSRRGTGGIDTQYF.

The J gene is TRBJ1-5, the V gene TRBV7-2; TRBD1 might be the D (6 bases). CDR3 length: 17 amino acids. V was trimmed by 5 bases and J by 4 bases, leaving 21 bases between them. Germline CDR1 and CDR2: SGHTA and FQGNSA. The CDR3 nucleotides read TGTGCCAGCAGCCTAGGGTTACAGGGTAAGGGGAATCAGCCCCAGCATTTT. Protein sequence: CASSLGLQGKGNQPQHF.

The rearrangement links TRBV15 to TRBJ1-2; D remains unclear. This CDR3 spans 15 amino acids. The germline CDR1 and CDR2 sequences are LNHNV and YYDKDF (reference sequence). V was pared by 2 bases and J by 4 bases, with 14 bases between. This CDR3 reads CATSRSPSAGYGYTF. CDR3 sequence (DNA): TGTGCCACCAGCAGATCCCCATCCGCCGGCTATGGCTACACCTTC.

This clone turned up a few times. This chain connects TRBV3-1 (or the pseudogene TRBV3-2) to TRBJ2-2; TRBD1 is a possible D gene (6 bases). The CDR3 is 15 residues long. Germline CDR1 and CDR2: LGHDT and YNNKEL (reference sequence). Trimming pared 4 bases from V and 5 bases from J, leaving 14 bases between. The CDR3 loop reads CASSPTGSGTGELFF. The DNA of the CDR3 is TGTGCCAGCAGCCCGACAGGCTCGGGGACCGGGGAGCTGTTTTTT.

The chain joins TRBV18 to TRBJ1-6; no firm D call. The CDR3 has 13 amino acids. CDR1 is KGHSH and CDR2 is LQKENI in the germline V gene. The V gene lost 4 bases and the J gene lost 7 bases, with 8 bases spanning the gap. CDR3: CASSRAANSPLHF. In DNA form, the CDR3 reads TGTGCCAGCTCACGGGCCGCAAATTCACCCCTCCACTTT.

The chain combines TRBV5-4 with TRBJ2-1, with 12 bases fitting TRBD2. From germline, CDR1 is SGHNT and CDR2 YYREEE (reference sequence). V was clipped by 6 bases and J by 9 bases; unmatched bases: 13. CDR3 size: 16 residues. Here the CDR3 DNA reads TGTGCCAGCACCCCATCGACTACTAGCGGGAGGCCTGAGCAGTTCTTC. This encodes CASTPSTTSGRPEQFF. The full variable domain, completed using reference TRBV5-4 and TRBJ2-1, is ETGVTQSPTHLIKTRGQQVTLRCSSQSGHNTVSWYQQALGQGPQFIFQYYREEENGRGNFPPRFSGLQFPNYSSELNVNALELDDSALYLCASTPSTTSGRPEQFFGPGTRLTVL.

This chain uses TRBV2 with TRBJ1-5; a weak D match, TRBD1 (6 bases). This CDR3 comprises 15 residues. The V end lost 1 base, the J end lost 6 bases, and 13 bases lay between the germline ends. Germline-derived CDR1 and CDR2 are SNHLY and FYNNEI. The CDR3 coding sequence is TGTGCCAGCAGTGAAGAGGGAGGGGGGGGTCAGCCCCAGCATTTT. Residues: CASSEEGGGGQPQHF.

This clone was seen just once. V usage is TRBV5-1 and J usage is TRBJ2-3, with D tentatively TRBD2 (5 bases). CDR1 and CDR2 from the germline V gene are SGHRS and YFSETQ. The CDR3 has 16 amino acids. The germline V and J ends were trimmed by 5 bases and 1 base, with 17 bases remaining between them. CDR3 DNA: TGCGCCAGCAGAGAGGGTAAGGGCGGAGGCACAGATACGCAGTATTTT. Its protein product is CASREGKGGGTDTQYF.

The chain joins TRBV9 to TRBJ2-7, with 9 bases identical to TRBD1. V dropped 4 bases and J dropped 6; count of bases not matched to a gene: 11. This CDR3 has 15 residues. Germline CDR1 SGDLS, CDR2 YYNGEE. CDR3 sequence: CASSTGDRDLFEQYF. The CDR3 region has the DNA TGTGCCAGCAGCACCGGGGACAGGGACCTCTTCGAGCAGTACTTC.

The chain links TRBV27 to TRBJ1-3, with TRBD1 as a possible D gene (5 bases). Germline CDR1 reads MNHEY; CDR2 reads SMNVEV (reference sequence). V lost 10 bases and J lost 0, with 13 bases in between. This CDR3 contains 14 residues. DNA for the CDR3: TGTGCCACCCGGGGGATATCCTCTGGAAACACCATATATTTT. Translated, it gives CATRGISSGNTIYF.

This clone occurred once. This sequence joins TRBV6-5 and TRBJ2-7; TRBD2 might be the D (5 bases). The CDR3 length is 13 residues. Germline V gives CDR1 MNHEY, CDR2 SVGAGI. V lost 6 bases to trimming and J lost 0 bases, with 9 bases between them. The CDR3 is CASRFGSSYEQYF. DNA for the CDR3: TGTGCCAGCAGGTTTGGGAGCTCCTACGAGCAGTACTTC.

In DNA, the CDR3 is TGTGCCAGCTCATCCTTAGCGGGAGGGCCTGGGGATGAGCAGTTCTTC. Protein product: CASSSLAGGPGDEQFF. The gene calls are TRBV18 and TRBJ2-1, with TRBD2 matching 11 bases. V lost 5 bases and J lost 8; bases outside the gene matches: 11. The CDR3 spans 16 residues. The V gene's germline CDR1 is KGHSH and CDR2 LQKENI.

The V and J genes are TRBV7-2 and TRBJ2-4, with 8 bases matching TRBD2. The length of the CDR3 is 17 residues. V shed 2 bases and J 2 bases; nucleotides not matched to a gene: 8. Germline CDR1 reads SGHTA; CDR2 reads FQGNSA. In DNA form, the CDR3 reads TGTGCCAGCAGCTTATTTGCGGCGGGAGGAACCAAAAACATTCAGTACTTC. Translation gives CASSLFAAGGTKNIQYF.

The chain combines TRBV6-2 or TRBV6-3 with TRBJ1-5; 10 bases map to TRBD1. Germline trimming cut 5 bases from V and 3 bases from J; bases unmatched to any gene: 7. The CDR3 sequence is 16 residues long. CDR1 is MNHEY and CDR2 is SVGEGT in the germline V gene. CDR3 in amino acids: CASSDRDRGDNQPQHF. The CDR3 bases are TGTGCCAGCAGTGACCGGGACAGGGGAGACAATCAGCCCCAGCATTTT.

As DNA, the CDR3 is TGTGCCAGTAGTATGGAGGACTACTCTGGAAACACCATATATTTT. Its protein product is CASSMEDYSGNTIYF. The V call is TRBV19, the J call TRBJ1-3; D is ambiguous. V gave up 3 bases and J gave up 0 bases, with 9 bases separating them. This CDR3 spans 15 amino acids. CDR1 LNHDA and CDR2 SQIVND come from the germline V gene (reference sequence).

DNA for the CDR3: TGTGCCAGCAGTTTCGGAGGGTTCGGAAACACCATATATTTT. The encoded protein is CASSFGGFGNTIYF. The V gene is TRBV28, the J gene TRBJ1-3; no definite D call. The CDR3 contains 14 residues. Between the trimmed V and J ends, which lost 3 bases and 4 bases, there was a span of 10 bases. Germline loops: CDR1 MDHEN, CDR2 SYDVKM.

The chain joins TRBV28 to TRBJ1-3; 11 bases line up with TRBD1. The CDR3 is 18 residues long. In germline, CDR1 is MDHEN, CDR2 SYDVKM. J lost 4 bases, V lost 2 bases, and 10 bases had no gene match. CDR3 protein: CASSLRPGQGGSGNTIYF. CDR3 DNA: TGTGCCAGCAGTTTAAGGCCGGGACAGGGGGGATCGGGAAACACCATATATTTT.

The chain couples TRBV19 to TRBJ2-1, with D perhaps matching TRBD2 (6 bases). V was cut by 5 bases and J by 3 bases, with 8 bases left in between. The CDR3 runs to 13 residues. CDR1 and CDR2 (germline): LNHDA, SQIVND (reference sequence). The CDR3 DNA reads as TGTGCCAGTAGTTGGAGGGGCTACAATGAGCAGTTCTTC. Amino acids: CASSWRGYNEQFF.

J is TRBJ1-3 and V is TRBV4-1; D ambiguous. The CDR3 consists of 14 residues. Deletions cut 4 bases from V and 2 bases from J, with 9 bases between. Germline loops: CDR1 MGHRA, CDR2 YSYEKL. The CDR3, as DNA: TGCGCCAGCAGCCTGGAGCAAACTGGAAACACCATATATTTT. It encodes CASSLEQTGNTIYF.

This clone was seen only a few times. V and J are TRBV10-2 and TRBJ2-7, with D possibly being TRBD2 (5 bases). The CDR3 runs to 13 residues. The germline V gene encodes CDR1 WSHSY and CDR2 SAAADI. Trimming stripped 4 bases from V and 0 bases from J, with 7 bases between. This CDR3 reads CASSAGSSYEQYF. Here the CDR3 DNA reads TGCGCCAGCAGTGCGGGGAGCTCCTACGAGCAGTACTTC.

The rearrangement uses TRBV7-9 and TRBJ2-7; D not resolved. Looked up from germline, CDR1 is SEHNR and CDR2 is FQNEAQ (reference sequence). V lost 1 base and J 0 bases, leaving 10 bases between the germline ends. The CDR3 loop spans 15 amino acids. The CDR3 nucleotides read TGTGCCAGCAGCTTAGGGTCTATGGTCTCCTACGAGCAGTACTTC. As protein: CASSLGSMVSYEQYF.

The chain recombines TRBV12-3 or TRBV12-4 with TRBJ2-7; 7 bases line up with TRBD1. The CDR3 sequence is 13 residues long. Losses at the gene ends were 6 bases for V and 4 bases for J; bases not matched to a gene: 6. CDR3 sequence reads: CASSPGQRYEQYF. CDR3 nucleotides: TGTGCCAGCAGCCCGGGACAGCGATACGAGCAGTACTTC.

The V gene is TRBV6-5, the J gene TRBJ1-3; D gene uncertain. V lost 4 bases to trimming and J lost 0 bases, with 10 bases between them. Looked up from germline, CDR1 is MNHEY and CDR2 is SVGAGI. This CDR3 comprises 15 residues. The CDR3 nucleotides are TGTGCCAGCAGTTCACAGCGGATCTCTGGAAACACCATATATTTT. This gives the protein CASSSQRISGNTIYF.

V gene TRBV29-1 combines with J gene TRBJ1-5, with D tentatively TRBD1 (5 bases). Trimming cost V 4 bases and J 5 bases, with 12 bases left between them. The CDR3 length is 13 residues. The germline gives CDR1 SQVTM, CDR2 ANQGSEA. DNA of the CDR3: TGCAGCGTTGGTTCGGGGGGAGATCAGCCCCAGCATTTT. This sequence encodes CSVGSGGDQPQHF.

The chain has TRBV6-5 and TRBJ1-2; TRBD1 matches at 9 bases. V lost 4 bases to trimming and J lost 7 bases; unmatched junction nucleotides: 10. Per germline, CDR1 MNHEY and CDR2 SVGAGI. The CDR3 consists of 15 residues. The CDR3 sequence: CASSSRGRDRVGYTF. The CDR3 nucleotides read TGTGCCAGCAGTTCCAGAGGTCGGGACAGGGTTGGCTACACCTTC.

This clone was observed once. This chain uses TRBV19 with TRBJ1-2; weak D call: TRBD1 (5 bases). V gave up 5 bases and J gave up 4 bases, with 11 bases separating them. Germline CDR1 is LNHDA and CDR2 is SQIVND (reference sequence). CDR3 size: 13 residues. CDR3 nucleotide sequence: TGTGCCAGTAGTGAGGACAAAAGCTATGGCTACACCTTC. It translates to CASSEDKSYGYTF.